Many counts were recorded for the clone carrying this T cell receptor beta chain. Antigen: not known. MiXCR was run by TCRdb on the 5' RACE reads, yielding one entry per CDR3 protein. The top ten clones hold around 1.6% of a sample with 550,000 to 800,000 distinct CDR3 sequences, just over 7% of them seen once. The data belong to a study of identical twins. Study observations and caveats: Models came in too low on out-of-frame TCR alpha sharing in monozygotic twins.

These data were also reused for a study on yellow fever vaccine responses in identical twins.

The clonotype originates from a young woman in good health. The source material was PBMCs.

Here the CDR3 DNA reads TGCGCCAGCAGCTGGACCGGGACTAGCGGAGCCTACAATGAGCAGTTCTTC. This encodes CASSWTGTSGAYNEQFF. This chain uses TRBV5-1 with TRBJ2-1; 11 nucleotides agree with TRBD2. CDR3 length: 17 amino acids. The V segment lost 3 bases and the J segment 2 bases; nucleotides outside the gene matches: 7. Germline V lookup: CDR1 SGHRS, CDR2 YFSETQ.